This T cell receptor beta chain was identified during a study of blood T cell repertoires in COVID-19. For the study at large: There were acute and convalescent COVID-19 samples, and they came from the United States, Italy and Spain. Sample material is recorded as cDNA or gDNA derived from T cells, B-cell-depleted T cells, or PBMCs.

Per the germline V gene, CDR1 is SNHLY and CDR2 is FYNNEI. The V end was cut by 7 bases, the J end by 2 bases, with 12 bases between. The CDR3 sequence is 13 residues long. In the authors' workflow: Nucleated cell number was recorded as an estimate derived from reference gene primer amplification. The method was immunoSEQ multiplex PCR; TCRdb's version includes in-frame clones alone and lacks a portion of them. Clone size and the V and J calls come from that table; the DNA yielded D and trimming. In the table there are 200,000 to 250,000 clones, roughly 84% of which are singletons. The sample taken for sequencing was peripheral blood. This chain links TRBV2 with TRBJ2-7, with D possibly matching TRBD2 (6 bases). This TCR derives from a woman at least 80 years old with acute or convalescent COVID-19. CDR3 region: CASTEGYAYEQYF. CDR3 nucleotide sequence: TGTGCCAGCACGGAGGGGTACGCCTACGAGCAGTACTTC.